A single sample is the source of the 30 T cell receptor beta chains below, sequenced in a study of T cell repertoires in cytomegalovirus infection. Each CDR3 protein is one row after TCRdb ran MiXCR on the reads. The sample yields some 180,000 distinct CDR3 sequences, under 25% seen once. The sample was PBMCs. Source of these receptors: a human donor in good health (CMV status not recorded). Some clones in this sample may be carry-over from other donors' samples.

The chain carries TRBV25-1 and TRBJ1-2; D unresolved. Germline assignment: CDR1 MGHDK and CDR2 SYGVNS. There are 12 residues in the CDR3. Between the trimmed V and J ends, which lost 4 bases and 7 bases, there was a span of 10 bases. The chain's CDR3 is CASSGPGFGYTF. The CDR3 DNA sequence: TGTGCCAGCAGTGGCCCAGGTTTTGGCTACACCTTC.

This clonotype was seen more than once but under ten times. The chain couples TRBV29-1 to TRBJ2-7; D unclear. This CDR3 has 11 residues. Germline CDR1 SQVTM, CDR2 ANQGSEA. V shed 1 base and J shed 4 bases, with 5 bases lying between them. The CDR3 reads CSVEVEYEQYF. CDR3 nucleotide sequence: TGCAGCGTTGAAGTGGAGTACGAGCAGTACTTC.

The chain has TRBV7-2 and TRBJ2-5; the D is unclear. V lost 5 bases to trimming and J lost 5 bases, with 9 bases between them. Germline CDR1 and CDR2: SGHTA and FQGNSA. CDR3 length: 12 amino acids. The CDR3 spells CASSPLRETQYF. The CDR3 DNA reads TGTGCCAGCAGCCCCCTTAGGGAGACCCAGTACTTC.

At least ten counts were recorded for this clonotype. In DNA form, the CDR3 reads TGTGCCAGCAGCTTAATCGGCAGCGGGAGACCTCCCAGTGAGCAGTTCTTC. It yields the protein CASSLIGSGRPPSEQFF. The rearrangement uses TRBV7-8 and TRBJ2-1; TRBD2 matches at 8 bases. Losses at the gene ends were 2 bases for V and 9 bases for J; bases not matched to a gene: 15. The CDR3 is made up of 17 amino acids. Germline V gene lookup returns CDR1 SGHVS and CDR2 FQNEAQ.

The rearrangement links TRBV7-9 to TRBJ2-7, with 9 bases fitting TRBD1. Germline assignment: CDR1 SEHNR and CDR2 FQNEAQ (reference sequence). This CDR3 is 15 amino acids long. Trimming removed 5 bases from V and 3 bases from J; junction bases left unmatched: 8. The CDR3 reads CASSPGTGFIYEQYF. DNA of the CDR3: TGTGCCAGCAGCCCGGGGACAGGGTTTATCTACGAGCAGTACTTC.

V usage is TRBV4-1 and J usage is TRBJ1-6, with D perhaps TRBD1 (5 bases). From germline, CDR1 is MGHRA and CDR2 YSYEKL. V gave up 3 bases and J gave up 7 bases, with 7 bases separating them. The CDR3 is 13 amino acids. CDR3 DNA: TGCGCCAGCAGCCATGGGGGAAATTCACCCCTCCACTTT. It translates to CASSHGGNSPLHF.

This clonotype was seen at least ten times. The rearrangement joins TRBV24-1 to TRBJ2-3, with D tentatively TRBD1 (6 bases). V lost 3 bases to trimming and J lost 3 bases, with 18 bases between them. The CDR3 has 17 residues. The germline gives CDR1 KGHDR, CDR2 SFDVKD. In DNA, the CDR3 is TGTGCCACCAGTGATCCCTTCGACAGGCTGGAGACAGATACGCAGTATTTT. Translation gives CATSDPFDRLETDTQYF.

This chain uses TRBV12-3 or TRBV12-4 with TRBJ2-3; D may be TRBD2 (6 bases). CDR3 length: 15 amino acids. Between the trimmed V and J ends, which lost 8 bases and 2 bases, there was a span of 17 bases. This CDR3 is CASSAGRYSTDTQYF. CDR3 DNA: TGTGCCAGCTCCGCGGGGAGGTATTCCACAGATACGCAGTATTTT.

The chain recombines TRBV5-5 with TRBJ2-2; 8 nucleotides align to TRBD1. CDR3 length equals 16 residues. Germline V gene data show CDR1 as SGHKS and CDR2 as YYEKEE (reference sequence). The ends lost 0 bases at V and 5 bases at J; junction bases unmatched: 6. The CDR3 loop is CASSLEDRAETGELFF. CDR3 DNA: TGTGCCAGCAGCTTGGAGGACAGGGCGGAAACCGGGGAGCTGTTTTTT.

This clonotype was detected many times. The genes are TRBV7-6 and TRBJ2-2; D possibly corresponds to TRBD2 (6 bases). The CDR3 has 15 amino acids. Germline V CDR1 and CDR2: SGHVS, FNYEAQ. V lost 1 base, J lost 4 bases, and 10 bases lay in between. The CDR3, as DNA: TGTGCCAGCAGCTTAGGGGGGGAGTCCACCGGGGAGCTGTTTTTT. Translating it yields CASSLGGESTGELFF. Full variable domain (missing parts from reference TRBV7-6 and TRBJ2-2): GAGVSQSPRYKVTKRGQDVALRCDPISGHVSLYWYRQALGQGPEFLTYFNYEAQQDKSGLPNDRFSAERPEGSISTLTIQRTEQRDSAMYRCASSLGGESTGELFFGEGSRLTVL.

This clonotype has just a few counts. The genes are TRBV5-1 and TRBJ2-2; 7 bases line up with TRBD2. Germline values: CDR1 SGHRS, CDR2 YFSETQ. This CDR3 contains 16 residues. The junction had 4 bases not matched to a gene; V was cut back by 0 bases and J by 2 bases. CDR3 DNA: TGCGCCAGCAGCTTGGACCCGGGAGGTAACACCGGGGAGCTGTTTTTT. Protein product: CASSLDPGGNTGELFF.

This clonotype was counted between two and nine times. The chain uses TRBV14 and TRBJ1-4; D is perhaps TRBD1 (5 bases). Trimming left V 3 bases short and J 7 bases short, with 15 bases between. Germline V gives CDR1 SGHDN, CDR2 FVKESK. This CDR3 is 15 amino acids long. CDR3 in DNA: TGTGCCAGCAGCCAGGGGGTACCTACGGGTGAAAAACTGTTTTTT. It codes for CASSQGVPTGEKLFF.

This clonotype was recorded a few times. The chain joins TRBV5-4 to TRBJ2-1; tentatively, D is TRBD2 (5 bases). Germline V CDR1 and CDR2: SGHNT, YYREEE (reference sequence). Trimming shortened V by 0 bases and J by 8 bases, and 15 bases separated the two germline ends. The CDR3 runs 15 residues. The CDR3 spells CASSLARGAHDEQFF. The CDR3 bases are TGTGCCAGCAGCTTGGCCCGGGGAGCACACGATGAGCAGTTCTTC.

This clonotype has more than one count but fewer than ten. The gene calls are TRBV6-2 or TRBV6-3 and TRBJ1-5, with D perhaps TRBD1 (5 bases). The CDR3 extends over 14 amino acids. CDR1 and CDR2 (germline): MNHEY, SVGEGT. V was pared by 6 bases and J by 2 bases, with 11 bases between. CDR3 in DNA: TGTGCCAGCAGGCAGGGAAACGGCAATCAGCCCCAGCATTTT. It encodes CASRQGNGNQPQHF.

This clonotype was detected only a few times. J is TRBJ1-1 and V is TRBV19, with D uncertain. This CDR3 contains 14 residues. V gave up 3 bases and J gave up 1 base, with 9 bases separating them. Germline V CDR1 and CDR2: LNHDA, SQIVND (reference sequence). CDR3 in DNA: TGTGCCAGTAGTATCCCTCTGGCGAACACTGAAGCTTTCTTT. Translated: CASSIPLANTEAFF.

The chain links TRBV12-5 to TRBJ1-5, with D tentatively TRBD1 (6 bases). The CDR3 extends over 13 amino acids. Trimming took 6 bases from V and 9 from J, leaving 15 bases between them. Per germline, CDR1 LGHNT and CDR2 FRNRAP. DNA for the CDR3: TGTGCTAGTGGACCTGACAGGTCCCCGCCCCAGCATTTT. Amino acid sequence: CASGPDRSPPQHF.

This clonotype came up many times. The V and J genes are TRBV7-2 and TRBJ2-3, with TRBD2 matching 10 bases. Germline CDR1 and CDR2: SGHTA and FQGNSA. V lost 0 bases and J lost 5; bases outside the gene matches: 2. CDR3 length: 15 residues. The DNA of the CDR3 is TGTGCCAGCAGCTTAGCCCGGACTAGCGGAGATACGCAGTATTTT. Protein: CASSLARTSGDTQYF.

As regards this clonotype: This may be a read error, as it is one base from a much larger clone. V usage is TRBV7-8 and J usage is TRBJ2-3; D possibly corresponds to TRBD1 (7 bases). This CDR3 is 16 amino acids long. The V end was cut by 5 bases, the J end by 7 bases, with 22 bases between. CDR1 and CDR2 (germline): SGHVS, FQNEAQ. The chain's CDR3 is CASSPSAGGSTNTQYF. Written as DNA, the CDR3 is TGTGCCAGCAGCCCGAGCGCAGGGGGGTCGACAAATACGCAGTATTTT.

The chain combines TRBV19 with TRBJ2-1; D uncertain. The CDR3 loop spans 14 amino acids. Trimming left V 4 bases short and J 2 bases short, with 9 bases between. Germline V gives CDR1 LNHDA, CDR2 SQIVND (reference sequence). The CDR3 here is CASSTRDTYNEQFF. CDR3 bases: TGTGCCAGTAGTACCCGCGATACCTACAATGAGCAGTTCTTC.

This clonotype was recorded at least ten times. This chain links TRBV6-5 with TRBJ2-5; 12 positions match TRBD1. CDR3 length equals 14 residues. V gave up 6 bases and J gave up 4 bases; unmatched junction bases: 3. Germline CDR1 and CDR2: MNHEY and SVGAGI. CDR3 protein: CASSRDRGRETQYF. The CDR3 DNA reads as TGTGCCAGCAGCCGGGACAGGGGGCGAGAGACCCAGTACTTC.

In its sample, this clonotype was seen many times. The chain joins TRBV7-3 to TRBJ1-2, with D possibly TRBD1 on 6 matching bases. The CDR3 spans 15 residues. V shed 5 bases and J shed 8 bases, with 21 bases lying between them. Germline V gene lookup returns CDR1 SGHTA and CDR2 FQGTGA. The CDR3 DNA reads TGTGCCAGCAGCCCACAACAGGGTTTTTCGGTAGGCTACACCTTC. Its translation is CASSPQQGFSVGYTF.

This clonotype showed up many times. CDR3 sequence reads: CASSQTSGRGETQYF. The CDR3 region has the DNA TGTGCCAGCAGCCAGACTAGCGGGAGGGGTGAGACCCAGTACTTC. The chain couples TRBV7-2 to TRBJ2-5; TRBD2 agrees at 14 bases. V shed 5 bases and J 5 bases; nucleotides not matched to a gene: 4. Germline CDR1 and CDR2: SGHTA and FQGNSA. This CDR3 region has 15 residues. The whole variable domain, remainder taken from reference TRBV7-2 and TRBJ2-5, is GAGVSQSPSNKVTEKGKDVELRCDPISGHTALYWYRQSLGQGLEFLIYFQGNSAPDKSGLPSDRFSAERTGGSVSTLTIQRTQQEDSAVYLCASSQTSGRGETQYFGPGTRLLVL.

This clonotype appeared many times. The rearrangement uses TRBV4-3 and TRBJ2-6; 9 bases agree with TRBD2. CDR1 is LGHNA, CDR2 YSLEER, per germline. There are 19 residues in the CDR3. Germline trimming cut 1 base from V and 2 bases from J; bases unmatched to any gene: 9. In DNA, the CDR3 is TGCGCCAGCAGCCAAGTGCTTCTAGCGGGATCGGCTGGGGCCAACGTCCTGACTTTC. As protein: CASSQVLLAGSAGANVLTF.

Here the CDR3 reads CASSPRTGGDQPQHF. The DNA for the CDR3 is TGTGCCAGCAGCCCCCGGACAGGGGGCGATCAGCCCCAGCATTTT. The chain is built from TRBV5-5 and TRBJ1-5; 11 bases are shared with TRBD1. J lost 5 bases, V lost 4 bases, and 5 bases had no gene match. The CDR3 length is 15 residues. The germline CDR1 and CDR2 sequences are SGHKS and YYEKEE (reference sequence).

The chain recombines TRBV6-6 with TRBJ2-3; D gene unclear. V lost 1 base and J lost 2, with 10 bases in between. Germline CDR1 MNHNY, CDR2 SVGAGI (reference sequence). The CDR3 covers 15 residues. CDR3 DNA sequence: TGTGCCAGCAGTTACTACAGAAGACTCACAGATACGCAGTATTTT. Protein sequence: CASSYYRRLTDTQYF.

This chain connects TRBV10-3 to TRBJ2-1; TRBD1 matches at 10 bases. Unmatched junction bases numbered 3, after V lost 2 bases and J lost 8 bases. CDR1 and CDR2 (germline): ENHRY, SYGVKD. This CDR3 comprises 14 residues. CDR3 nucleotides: TGTGCCATCAGTGAGGGGGACAGGGGCGATGAGCAGTTCTTC. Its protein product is CAISEGDRGDEQFF.

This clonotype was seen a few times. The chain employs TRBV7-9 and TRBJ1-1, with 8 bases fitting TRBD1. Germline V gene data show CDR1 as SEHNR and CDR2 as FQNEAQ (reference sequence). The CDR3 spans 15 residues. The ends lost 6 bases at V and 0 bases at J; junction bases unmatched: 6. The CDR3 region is CASRHGTGVNTEAFF. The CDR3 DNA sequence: TGTGCCAGCAGACACGGGACAGGCGTGAACACTGAAGCTTTCTTT.

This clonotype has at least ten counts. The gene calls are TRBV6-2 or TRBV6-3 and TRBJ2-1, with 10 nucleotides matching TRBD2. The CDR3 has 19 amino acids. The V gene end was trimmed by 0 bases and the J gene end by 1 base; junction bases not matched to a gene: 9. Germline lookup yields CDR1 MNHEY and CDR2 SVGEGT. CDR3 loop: CASSYSSTPAGGSYNEQFF. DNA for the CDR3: TGTGCCAGCAGTTACTCGAGTACACCAGCGGGAGGGTCCTACAATGAGCAGTTCTTC.

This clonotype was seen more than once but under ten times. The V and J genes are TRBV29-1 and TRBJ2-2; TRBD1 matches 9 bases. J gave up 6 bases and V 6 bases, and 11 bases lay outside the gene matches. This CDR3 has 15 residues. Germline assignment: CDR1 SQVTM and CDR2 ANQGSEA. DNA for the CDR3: TGCAGCGTCACCGTGGGACAGGGTTTCGCCGGGGAGCTGTTTTTT. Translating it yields CSVTVGQGFAGELFF.

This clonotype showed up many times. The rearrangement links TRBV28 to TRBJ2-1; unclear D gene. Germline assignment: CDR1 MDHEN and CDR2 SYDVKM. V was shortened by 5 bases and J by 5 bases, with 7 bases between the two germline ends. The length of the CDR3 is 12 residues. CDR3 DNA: TGTGCCAGCAGTCTTTGGGACAATGAGCAGTTCTTC. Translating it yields CASSLWDNEQFF. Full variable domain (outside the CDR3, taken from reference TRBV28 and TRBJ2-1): DVKVTQSSRYLVKRTGEKVFLECVQDMDHENMFWYRQDPGLGLRLIYFSYDVKMKEKGDIPEGYSVSREKKERFSLILESASTNQTSMYLCASSLWDNEQFFGPGTRLTVL.